This T cell receptor (beta chain) was recovered during a study of blood T cell repertoires in COVID-19. Method: immunoSEQ multiplex PCR; TCRdb's copy keeps in-frame clones and lacks some. The table shows under 200,000 clones, with approximately 80% occurring only once. The length of the CDR3 is 14 residues. Germline CDR1 SGHRS, CDR2 YFSETQ. J lost 4 bases, V lost 4 bases, and 4 bases had no gene match. The source material was PBMCs or T cells enriched from blood (not recorded which). The clonotype was recovered from a woman in her 50s who had recovered from COVID-19. The chain carries TRBV5-1 and TRBJ1-3; 8 bases are a match to TRBD1. CDR3 sequence: CASSPTGAGNTIYF. DNA of the CDR3: TGCGCCAGCAGCCCGACAGGGGCCGGAAACACCATATATTTT.